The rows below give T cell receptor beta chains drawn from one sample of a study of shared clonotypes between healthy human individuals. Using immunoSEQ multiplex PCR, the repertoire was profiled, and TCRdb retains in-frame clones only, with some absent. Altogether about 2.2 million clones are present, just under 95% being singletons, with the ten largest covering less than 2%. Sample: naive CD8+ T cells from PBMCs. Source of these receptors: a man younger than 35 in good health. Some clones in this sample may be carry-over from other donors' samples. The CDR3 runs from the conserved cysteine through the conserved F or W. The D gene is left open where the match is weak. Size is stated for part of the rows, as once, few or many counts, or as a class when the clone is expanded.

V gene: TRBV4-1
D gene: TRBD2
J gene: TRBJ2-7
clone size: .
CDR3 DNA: TGCGCCAGCAGCCAAGATCGCCTAGCGGGAGTAGACGAGCAGTACTTC
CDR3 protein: CASSQDRLAGVDEQYF

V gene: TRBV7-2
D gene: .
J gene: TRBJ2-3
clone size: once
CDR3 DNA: TGTGCCAGCAGCTTACGAGGGAGGAGTACAGATACGCAGTATTTT
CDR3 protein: CASSLRGRSTDTQYF

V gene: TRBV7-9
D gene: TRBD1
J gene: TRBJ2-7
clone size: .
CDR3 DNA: TGTGCCAGCAGCCAATTCGGCCGGGACAGGGACTACGAGCAGTACTTC
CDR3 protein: CASSQFGRDRDYEQYF

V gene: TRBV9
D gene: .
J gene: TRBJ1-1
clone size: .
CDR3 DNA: TGTGCCAGCAGGGAACTGGGTGGGAGCTCTGAAGCTTTCTTT
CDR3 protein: CASRELGGSSEAFF

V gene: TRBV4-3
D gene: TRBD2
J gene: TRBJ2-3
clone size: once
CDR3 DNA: TGCGCCAGCAGCCAAGATCTAGCGGGAGGGATAGAAGATACGCAGTATTTT
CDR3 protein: CASSQDLAGGIEDTQYF

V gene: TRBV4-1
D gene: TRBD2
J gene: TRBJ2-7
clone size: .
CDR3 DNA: TGCGCCAGCAGCCAAGACTGGACTAGCGGTCTCTACGAGCAGTACTTC
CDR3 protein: CASSQDWTSGLYEQYF

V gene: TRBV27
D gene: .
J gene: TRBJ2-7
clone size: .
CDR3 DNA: TGTGCCAGCAGTCTCGGTCTGTCGGGAGAGCAGTACTTC
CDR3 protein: CASSLGLSGEQYF

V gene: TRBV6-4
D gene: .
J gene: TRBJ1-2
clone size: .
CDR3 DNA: TGTGCCAGCAGTGACTCGTCAAGAAACTATGGCTACACCTTC
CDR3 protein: CASSDSSRNYGYTF

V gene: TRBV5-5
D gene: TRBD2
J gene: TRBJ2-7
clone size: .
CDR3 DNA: TGTGCCAGCACGGAGGTGGGGGGGAGCTCCTACGAGCAGTACTTC
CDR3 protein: CASTEVGGSSYEQYF

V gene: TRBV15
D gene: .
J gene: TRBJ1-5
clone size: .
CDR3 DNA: TGTGCCACCAGCGAGGGTAGCAATCAGCCCCAGCATTTT
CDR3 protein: CATSEGSNQPQHF

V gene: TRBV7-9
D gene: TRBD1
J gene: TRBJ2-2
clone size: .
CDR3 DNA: TGTGCCAGCAGCCCCCAGCAGGGGGAGCACACCGGGGAGCTGTTTTTT
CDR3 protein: CASSPQQGEHTGELFF

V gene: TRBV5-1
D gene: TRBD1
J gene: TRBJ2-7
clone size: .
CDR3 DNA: TGCGCCAGCAGAACCGACGGGACAGACTTCTACGAGCAGTACTTC
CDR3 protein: CASRTDGTDFYEQYF

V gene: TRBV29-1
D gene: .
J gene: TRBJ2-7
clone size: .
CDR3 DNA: TGCAGCGTTGGTATAGGAAGGGCCTACGAGCAGTACTTC
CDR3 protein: CSVGIGRAYEQYF

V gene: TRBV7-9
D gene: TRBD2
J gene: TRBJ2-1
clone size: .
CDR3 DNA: TGTGCCAGCAGCTCCCCCCGAGGCGGGGGGCTGGACAATGAGCAGTTCTTC
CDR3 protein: CASSSPRGGGLDNEQFF

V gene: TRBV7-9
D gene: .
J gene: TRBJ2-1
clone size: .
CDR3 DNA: TGTGCCAGCAGCTTGTCTCAGTACAATGAGCAGTTCTTC
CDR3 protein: CASSLSQYNEQFF

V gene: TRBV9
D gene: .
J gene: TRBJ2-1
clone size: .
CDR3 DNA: TGTGCCAGCAGCGTAGTGTCTAGTCCCTACTACAATGAGCAGTTCTTC
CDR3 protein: CASSVVSSPYYNEQFF

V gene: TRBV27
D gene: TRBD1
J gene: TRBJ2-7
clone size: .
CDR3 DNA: TGTGCCAGCAGTTGGACAGGGTTTAAGAACGAGCAGTACTTC
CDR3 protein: CASSWTGFKNEQYF

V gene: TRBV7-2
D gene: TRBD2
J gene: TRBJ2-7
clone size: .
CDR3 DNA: TGTGCCAGCAGCTCGGGACTAGCGGGAGCGTCCTACGAGCAGTACTTC
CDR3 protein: CASSSGLAGASYEQYF

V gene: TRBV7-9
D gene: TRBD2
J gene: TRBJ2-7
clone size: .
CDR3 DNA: TGTGCCAGCAGCTTACACCTTGCGGGAGGGCCCTCCTACGAGCAGTACTTC
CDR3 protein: CASSLHLAGGPSYEQYF

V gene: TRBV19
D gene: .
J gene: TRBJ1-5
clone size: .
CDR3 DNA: TGTGCCAGTAGTGGCTGGGGGGGGAGCAATCAGCCCCAGCATTTT
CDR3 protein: CASSGWGGSNQPQHF

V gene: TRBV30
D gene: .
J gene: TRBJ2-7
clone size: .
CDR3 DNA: TGTGCCTGGAGTGTAGGCACAACCGAGCAGTACTTC
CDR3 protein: CAWSVGTTEQYF

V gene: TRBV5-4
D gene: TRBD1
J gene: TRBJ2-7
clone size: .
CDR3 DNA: TGTGCCAGCAGCGATGACAGGGGGCTACATTTTGGGGAGCAGTACTTC
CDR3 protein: CASSDDRGLHFGEQYF

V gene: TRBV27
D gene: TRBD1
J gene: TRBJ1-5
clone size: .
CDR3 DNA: TGTGCCAGCAGTTTTCGAGGCCTGACGACAGGGCATCAGCCCCAGCATTTT
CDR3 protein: CASSFRGLTTGHQPQHF

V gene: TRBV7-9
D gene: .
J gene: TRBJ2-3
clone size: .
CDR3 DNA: TGTGCCAGCAGCCCATACCTGGGCACAGATACGCAGTATTTT
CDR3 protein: CASSPYLGTDTQYF

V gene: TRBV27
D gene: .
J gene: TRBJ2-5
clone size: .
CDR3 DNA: TGTGCCAGCAGTTTAAGGGCCGCCGCGACCCAGTACTTC
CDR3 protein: CASSLRAAATQYF